Sequencing of this T cell receptor (beta chain) was carried out in a study of control samples from healthy donors and cancer patients. The trim removed 4 bases at V and 4 bases at J, leaving 10 bases unmatched. Germline lookup yields CDR1 SGHVS and CDR2 FQNEAQ. This CDR3 is 15 amino acids long. Profiled with immunoSEQ multiplex PCR; TCRdb holds only in-frame clones, not every one. The sample's table shows roughly 200,000 clones. This chain links TRBV7-8 with TRBJ2-7, with 7 bases identical to TRBD1. Sequencing used blood. The clonotype was recovered from a young woman in good health. The CDR3 region has the DNA TGTGCCAGCAGCTCTATTACGACAGGGCCGTACGAGCAGTACTTC. The encoded protein is CASSSITTGPYEQYF.